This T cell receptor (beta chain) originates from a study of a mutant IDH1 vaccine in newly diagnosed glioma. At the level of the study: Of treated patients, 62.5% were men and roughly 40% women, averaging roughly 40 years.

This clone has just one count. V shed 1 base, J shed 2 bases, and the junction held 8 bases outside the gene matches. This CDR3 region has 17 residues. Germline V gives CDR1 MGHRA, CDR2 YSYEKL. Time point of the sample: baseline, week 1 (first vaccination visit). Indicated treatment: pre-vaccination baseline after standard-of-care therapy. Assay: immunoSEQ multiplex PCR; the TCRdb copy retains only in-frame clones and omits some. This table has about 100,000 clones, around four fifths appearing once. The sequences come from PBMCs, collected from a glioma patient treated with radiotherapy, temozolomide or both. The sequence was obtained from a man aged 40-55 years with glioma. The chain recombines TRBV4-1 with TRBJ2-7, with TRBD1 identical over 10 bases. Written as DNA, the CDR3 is TGCGCCAGCAGCCAAGGATGGACAGGGGGAGGTGCCTACGAGCAGTACTTC. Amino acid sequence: CASSQGWTGGGAYEQYF.